These 21 T cell receptor beta chains originate from one sample sequenced in a study of blood T cell repertoires in COVID-19. Here immunoSEQ multiplex PCR was the method, and the copy in TCRdb shows in-frame clones only, minus some. The repertoire consists of 250,000 to 300,000 clones, with 90% occurring once and the leading ten covering around 2.3%. Specimen: peripheral blood. The origin of the receptors is a woman aged 55-75 years with COVID-19, enrolled during active disease.

The chain joins TRBV27 to TRBJ1-1; 8 nucleotides agree with TRBD1. With 6 bases clipped from V and 1 base from J, the junction kept 4 bases outside the gene matches. Germline lookup yields CDR1 MNHEY and CDR2 SMNVEV (reference sequence). The CDR3 has 14 residues. CDR3 nucleotide sequence: TGTGCCAGCAGCCATGGACAGGGGAACACTGAAGCTTTCTTT. Translated: CASSHGQGNTEAFF.

The CDR3 sequence is CASSRFTGVGYGYTF. In nucleotides, the CDR3 is TGTGCCAGCAGTAGGTTTACAGGGGTGGGTTATGGCTACACCTTC. J is TRBJ1-2 and V is TRBV27; TRBD1 agrees at 7 bases. Germline V lookup: CDR1 MNHEY, CDR2 SMNVEV (reference sequence). This CDR3 contains 15 residues. Trimming cost V 5 bases and J 5 bases; bases outside gene matches: 11.

The CDR3 loop is CASSYNRGYEQYF. DNA for the CDR3: TGTGCCAGCAGTTACAACAGGGGCTACGAGCAGTACTTC. V usage is TRBV6-5 and J usage is TRBJ2-7; 7 bases are a match to TRBD1. CDR1 is MNHEY, CDR2 SVGAGI, per germline. The CDR3 totals 13 residues. Trimming took 2 bases from V and 3 from J; bases not matched to a gene: 1.

CDR3 DNA sequence: TGTGCCAGCAGTAGTGAGGGACTAGCGGATCGGGTCGAGCAGTACTTC. Translation: CASSSEGLADRVEQYF. The chain has TRBV6-2 or TRBV6-3 and TRBJ2-7; 11 bases align to TRBD2. With V trimmed by 5 bases and J by 6 bases, 12 bases remained unmatched. Germline loops: CDR1 MNHEY, CDR2 SVGEGT. The CDR3 covers 16 residues.

The sample holds one count of this clone. The chain recombines TRBV11-2 with TRBJ2-5; 12 bases fit TRBD2. In germline, CDR1 is SGHAT, CDR2 FQNNGV. The CDR3 runs 16 residues. After removal of 3 bases from V and 2 bases from J, the junction contained 4 bases not matched to a gene. CDR3 in DNA: TGTGCCAGCAGCTTCAGACTAGCGGGGGAGCAAGAGACCCAGTACTTC. Translating it yields CASSFRLAGEQETQYF.

The rearrangement uses TRBV9 and TRBJ1-2; D not resolved. There are 13 residues in the CDR3. The V end was cut by 4 bases, the J end by 3 bases, with 10 bases between. Looked up from germline, CDR1 is SGDLS and CDR2 is YYNGEE. CDR3 sequence: CASSRPGDYGYTF. As DNA, the CDR3 is TGTGCCAGCAGCCGCCCGGGTGACTATGGCTACACCTTC.

This chain links TRBV5-1 with TRBJ1-2, with 8 bases that match TRBD1. The V gene end was trimmed by 4 bases and the J gene end by 3 bases; junction bases not matched to a gene: 8. Per the germline V gene, CDR1 is SGHRS and CDR2 is YFSETQ. The CDR3 is made up of 15 amino acids. The CDR3, as DNA: TGCGCCAGCAGCGTTACCTTGACAGGGGACTATGGCTACACCTTC. This sequence encodes CASSVTLTGDYGYTF.

The chain joins TRBV19 to TRBJ1-5; 8 nucleotides align to TRBD1. Germline V gene data show CDR1 as LNHDA and CDR2 as SQIVND (reference sequence). With V trimmed by 4 bases and J by 5 bases, 13 bases remained unmatched. The CDR3 is made up of 17 amino acids. The DNA of the CDR3 is TGTGCCAGTAGTAAGTTGGGTTCAGGGGGCAGCGATCAGCCCCAGCATTTT. Encoded protein: CASSKLGSGGSDQPQHF.

In its sample, this clone was seen a few times. The chain links TRBV7-9 to TRBJ2-7; possibly TRBD1 for D (5 bases). This CDR3 contains 15 residues. Trimming removed 2 bases from V and 2 bases from J, with 13 bases in between. Germline V gives CDR1 SEHNR, CDR2 FQNEAQ (reference sequence). CDR3 coding DNA: TGTGCCAGCAGCTTATCGATGCAGGGCACCTACGAGCAGTACTTC. Amino acids: CASSLSMQGTYEQYF.

V and J are TRBV19 and TRBJ1-5; a weak D match, TRBD1 (5 bases). This CDR3 is 12 amino acids long. The ends were cut back, 9 bases at V and 9 bases at J, with 15 bases in the middle. The germline V gene has CDR1 LNHDA and CDR2 SQIVND (reference sequence). The CDR3: CASIQGVGPQHF. CDR3 in DNA: TGTGCCAGCATCCAGGGTGTCGGGCCCCAGCATTTT. Full variable domain (remainder filled in from reference TRBV19 and TRBJ1-5): DGGITQSPKYLFRKEGQNVTLSCEQNLNHDAMYWYRQDPGQGLRLIYYSQIVNDFQKGDIAEGYSVSREKKESFPLTVTSAQKNPTAFYLCASIQGVGPQHFGDGTRLSIL.

The chain joins TRBV5-6 to TRBJ1-6, with TRBD1 identical over 8 bases. Trimming at V came to 4 bases and at J to 10 bases, leaving 10 bases not matched to a gene. CDR3 length: 15 residues. In germline, CDR1 is SGHDT, CDR2 YYEEEE. Written as DNA, the CDR3 is TGTGCCAGCAGCCTCCCCGGACAGGGAAACTCACCCCTCCACTTT. Protein: CASSLPGQGNSPLHF.

The J gene is TRBJ2-1, the V gene TRBV14, with D tentatively TRBD2 (7 bases). The germline V and J ends were trimmed by 2 bases and 5 bases, with 19 bases remaining between them. Looked up from germline, CDR1 is SGHDN and CDR2 is FVKESK. This CDR3 is 17 amino acids long. Here the CDR3 reads CASSQYLGGAGNNEQFF. The CDR3 DNA reads TGTGCCAGCAGCCAATATTTAGGGGGGGCCGGCAACAATGAGCAGTTCTTC.

The chain couples TRBV7-3 to TRBJ1-2; 8 bases map to TRBD1. The germline V gene has CDR1 SGHTA and CDR2 FQGTGA. The CDR3 loop spans 16 amino acids. V gave up 1 base and J gave up 5 bases; unmatched junction bases: 9. This chain's CDR3 is CASSLSYRGEGYGYTF. CDR3 in DNA: TGTGCCAGCAGCTTAAGCTACAGGGGGGAAGGGTATGGCTACACCTTC.

The chain uses TRBV10-3 and TRBJ2-7, with 9 bases aligning to TRBD2. This CDR3 has 17 residues. Germline V gene sequence: CDR1 ENHRY, CDR2 SYGVKD. Trimming cost V 6 bases and J 6 bases; bases outside gene matches: 18. In DNA, the CDR3 is TGTGCCATCAGCACTTATCGAAGGTTGGCGGGGGGGTCCGAGCAGTACTTC. It specifies CAISTYRRLAGGSEQYF.

In its sample, this clone was seen once. The V gene is TRBV6-1, the J gene TRBJ1-6; maybe TRBD1 (6 bases). V was cut by 3 bases and J by 0 bases, with 12 bases left in between. The CDR3 length is 17 residues. The germline V gene has CDR1 MNHNS and CDR2 SASEGT. Here the CDR3 reads CASSEGHRGSYNSPLHF. The CDR3 bases are TGTGCCAGCAGTGAGGGACATAGGGGCTCCTATAATTCACCCCTCCACTTT.

The chain joins TRBV9 to TRBJ2-7; 8 positions match TRBD1. Looked up from germline, CDR1 is SGDLS and CDR2 is YYNGEE. The CDR3 covers 15 residues. The trim removed 3 bases at V and 3 bases at J, leaving 8 bases unmatched. The CDR3 nucleotides read TGTGCCAGCAGCGAAGGACAGGGTGGAGGCTACGAGCAGTACTTC. Amino acids: CASSEGQGGGYEQYF. Together with reference TRBV9 and TRBJ2-7, the CDR3 gives the full variable domain: DSGVTQTPKHLITATGQRVTLRCSPRSGDLSVYWYQQSLDQGLQFLIQYYNGEERAKGNILERFSAQQFPDLHSELNLSSLELGDSALYFCASSEGQGGGYEQYFGPGTRLTVT.

This clone has only one observation. The chain carries TRBV5-4 and TRBJ2-5; perhaps TRBD1 as D (5 bases). The CDR3 totals 15 residues. Trimming removed 0 bases at V and 5 bases at J, with 14 bases between. The germline V gene encodes CDR1 SGHNT and CDR2 YYREEE (reference sequence). The CDR3 DNA follows: TGTGCCAGCAGCTTGGCCCTGGCAGGGTCGGAGACCCAGTACTTC. Residues: CASSLALAGSETQYF.

This clone has only one observation. V and J are TRBV4-3 and TRBJ2-3, with D maybe TRBD2 (6 bases). V lost 3 bases to trimming and J lost 0 bases, with 19 bases between them. This CDR3 is built from 18 residues. Looked up from germline, CDR1 is LGHNA and CDR2 is YSLEER. Here the CDR3 reads CASSHPRGASISTDTQYF. Here the CDR3 DNA reads TGCGCCAGCAGCCACCCCCGCGGGGCATCTATTAGCACAGATACGCAGTATTTT.

The J gene is TRBJ2-5, the V gene TRBV5-1; TRBD2 agrees at 15 bases. CDR3 length equals 18 residues. From germline, CDR1 is SGHRS and CDR2 YFSETQ. V trimming: 4 bases; J trimming: 5 bases; junction bases outside the gene matches: 12. The chain's CDR3 is CASSPGLAGGITGETQYF. CDR3 nucleotide sequence: TGCGCCAGCAGCCCGGGACTAGCGGGGGGCATCACAGGGGAGACCCAGTACTTC.

This chain uses TRBV19 with TRBJ1-5; D gene ambiguous. The CDR3 consists of 15 residues. CDR1 and CDR2 (germline): LNHDA, SQIVND (reference sequence). Trimming took off 5 bases at V and 3 bases at J, with 14 bases between the two ends. The CDR3 sequence: CASSREGIDNQPQHF. CDR3 DNA: TGTGCCAGTAGTCGGGAGGGAATCGACAATCAGCCCCAGCATTTT. The variable domain in full, completed from reference TRBV19 and TRBJ1-5, reads DGGITQSPKYLFRKEGQNVTLSCEQNLNHDAMYWYRQDPGQGLRLIYYSQIVNDFQKGDIAEGYSVSREKKESFPLTVTSAQKNPTAFYLCASSREGIDNQPQHFGDGTRLSIL.

The chain has TRBV7-2 and TRBJ1-2, with TRBD1 identical over 7 bases. CDR1 and CDR2 (germline): SGHTA, FQGNSA. J gave up 8 bases and V 2 bases, and 14 bases lay outside the gene matches. This CDR3 region has 16 residues. In DNA form, the CDR3 reads TGTGCCAGCAGCTTACCAACAGGGGTAATGTCTAGGGGCTACACCTTC. Translated, it gives CASSLPTGVMSRGYTF.